Reported below is one TCR beta chain. Its antigen is as yet unknown. Germline CDR1 and CDR2: GTSNPN and SVGIG (reference sequence). This CDR3 has 15 residues. Trimming cost V 3 bases and J 10 bases, with 22 bases left between them. Only in-frame clones appear in the TCRdb table, and some are missing; sequencing was by immunoSEQ multiplex PCR. The table has roughly 93,000 clones, around 94% seen once. This entry comes from a study of siplizumab effects on memory and regulatory T cells. Study-level points and caveats: Proliferating siplizumab-culture Treg suppressive function went unconfirmed. Where siplizumab was present, mappable alloreactive CD4+ clones averaged around 70% Treg-derived, compared with more than 25% in controls. Among alloreactive clones, only a minor fraction mapped to unstimulated subsets. Naive T cells appeared more diverse than memory cells and seemed to be major alloresponse contributors.

The sequence derives from a human donor in good health. The V call is TRBV30, the J call TRBJ2-1; no definite D call. Material for sequencing was non-Treg CD4+ T cells sorted from blood. The CDR3, as DNA: TGTGCCTGGAGCGCCCGAATTGCGGTATGGGCGGAGCAGTTCTTC. Protein product: CAWSARIAVWAEQFF.